Shown below are 20 T cell receptor beta chains from a single sample sequenced in a study of beta chain features in type 1 diabetes. The whole isolated RNA underwent reverse transcription, so sequencing captured expressed TCRB transcripts. The repertoire was sequenced with immunoSEQ multiplex PCR; TCRdb's copy has only in-frame clones and lacks some. The sample records about 660,000 clones, over 13% being singletons. Study-wide results and caveats: Shorter TCRB CDR3s, moderately but significantly so, marked every one of the four CD4+ subsets in Type 1 diabetes patients.

The antigens these receptors bind are not known. The sequenced material came from naive CD4+ T cells from blood. Receptors were obtained from a man aged 18 to 29 with type 1 diabetes.

CDR3: CASSTRSLERGQYF. DNA for the CDR3: TGTGCCAGCAGCACCCGGTCCCTGGAGCGAGGGCAGTACTTC. The genes are TRBV13 and TRBJ2-7, with D uncertain. The CDR3 is made up of 14 amino acids. From germline, CDR1 is PRHDT and CDR2 FYEKMQ (reference sequence). V lost 5 bases and J 9 bases, leaving 20 bases between the germline ends.

The rearrangement joins TRBV14 to TRBJ2-7, with D possibly TRBD2 on 6 matching bases. The CDR3 is 18 amino acids. The germline V and J ends were trimmed by 1 base and 5 bases, with 24 bases remaining between them. Per germline, CDR1 SGHDN and CDR2 FVKESK. CDR3 in amino acids: CASSQAPALIGGVHEQYF. CDR3 sequence (DNA): TGTGCCAGCAGCCAAGCCCCAGCTTTAATCGGGGGTGTCCACGAGCAGTACTTC.

The J gene is TRBJ2-1, the V gene TRBV28; 7 nucleotides line up with TRBD2. The CDR3 is 15 amino acids. The V and J ends lost 3 bases and 7 bases, in that order; junction bases with no gene match: 9. Germline V gene sequence: CDR1 MDHEN, CDR2 SYDVKM. The CDR3 reads CASSFGGSGKNEQFF. In DNA, the CDR3 is TGTGCCAGCAGTTTTGGCGGGAGCGGCAAGAATGAGCAGTTCTTC.

The chain links TRBV29-1 to TRBJ2-1; 7 bases are a match to TRBD2. The CDR3 has 16 amino acids. Germline trimming cut 1 base from V and 4 bases from J; bases unmatched to any gene: 10. The germline CDR1 and CDR2 sequences are SQVTM and ANQGSEA. CDR3 loop: CSVEAGGREAYNEQFF. CDR3 coding DNA: TGCAGCGTTGAAGCCGGAGGGAGGGAGGCTTACAATGAGCAGTTCTTC.

This clone was seen more than once but under ten times. The chain recombines TRBV7-3 with TRBJ2-3; 8 nucleotides agree with TRBD1. The CDR3 totals 15 residues. From germline, CDR1 is SGHTA and CDR2 FQGTGA. V shed 5 bases and J 0 bases; nucleotides not matched to a gene: 4. In DNA, the CDR3 is TGTGCCAGCAGCCAGGGGGCAGTCAGCACAGATACGCAGTATTTT. Its translation is CASSQGAVSTDTQYF. The full variable domain, with the rest looked up from reference TRBV7-3 and TRBJ2-3, is GAGVSQTPSNKVTEKGKYVELRCDPISGHTALYWYRQSLGQGPEFLIYFQGTGAADDSGLPNDRFFAVRPEGSVSTLKIQRTERGDSAVYLCASSQGAVSTDTQYFGPGTRLTVL.

This clone has a handful of counts. The chain is built from TRBV4-3 and TRBJ1-5, with D maybe TRBD1 (5 bases). CDR3 length: 13 residues. In germline, CDR1 is LGHNA, CDR2 YSLEER. Deletions cut 3 bases from V and 11 bases from J, with 14 bases between. CDR3 protein: CASSQGPGGTQHF. CDR3 DNA sequence: TGCGCCAGCAGCCAGGGACCGGGGGGGACCCAGCATTTT.

V and J are TRBV7-2 and TRBJ2-7; 11 nucleotides align to TRBD1. In germline, CDR1 is SGHTA, CDR2 FQGNSA. The CDR3 has 15 residues. V was clipped by 1 base and J by 5 bases; unmatched bases: 4. The CDR3 spells CASSLGTGGWDEQYF. The DNA for the CDR3 is TGTGCCAGCAGCTTAGGGACAGGGGGCTGGGACGAGCAGTACTTC.

This clone was seen only a few times. The V and J genes are TRBV4-2 and TRBJ2-5; 9 positions agree with TRBD2. V dropped 0 bases and J dropped 5; count of bases not matched to a gene: 16. Germline values: CDR1 LGHNA, CDR2 YNFKEQ. This CDR3 comprises 19 residues. Here the CDR3 reads CASSQEGLGGRASVETQYF. In DNA form, the CDR3 reads TGTGCCAGCAGCCAAGAGGGTTTAGGCGGGAGGGCCTCGGTCGAGACCCAGTACTTC.

In its sample, this clone was seen a few times. The genes are TRBV5-1 and TRBJ1-1; no firm D call. The germline V gene has CDR1 SGHRS and CDR2 YFSETQ. This CDR3 region has 14 residues. Trimming took off 1 base at V and 6 bases at J, with 13 bases between the two ends. CDR3 residues: CASSLFSESSEAFF. The CDR3 bases are TGCGCCAGCAGCTTGTTTTCGGAGAGCTCTGAAGCTTTCTTT.

This clone came up a few times. This sequence joins TRBV29-1 and TRBJ1-2; unclear D gene. Germline CDR1 and CDR2: SQVTM and ANQGSEA. This CDR3 is 12 amino acids long. V lost 4 bases, J lost 3 bases, and 9 bases lay in between. The CDR3, as DNA: TGCAGCGTTGGTATGTTAGACTATGGCTACACCTTC. Protein product: CSVGMLDYGYTF. The full variable domain, rest sourced from reference TRBV29-1 and TRBJ1-2, is SAVISQKPSRDICQRGTSLTIQCQVDSQVTMMFWYRQQPGQSLTLIATANQGSEATYESGFVIDKFPISRPNLTFSTLTVSNMSPEDSSIYLCSVGMLDYGYTFGSGTRLTVV.

The genes are TRBV6-1 and TRBJ2-1; 7 positions match TRBD1. Trimming took 2 bases from V and 3 from J; bases not matched to a gene: 1. Germline V gene lookup returns CDR1 MNHNS and CDR2 SASEGT. This CDR3 region has 14 residues. CDR3 protein: CASSEWDSYNEQFF. As DNA, the CDR3 is TGTGCCAGCAGTGAATGGGACAGCTACAATGAGCAGTTCTTC.

The gene calls are TRBV6-5 and TRBJ2-2; tentative D call: TRBD2 (5 bases). Trimming left V 6 bases short and J 1 base short, with 9 bases between. This CDR3 is 14 amino acids long. Germline V CDR1 and CDR2: MNHEY, SVGAGI. CDR3 amino acids: CASRPGGNTGELFF. The CDR3 DNA reads as TGTGCCAGCAGGCCTGGAGGGAACACCGGGGAGCTGTTTTTT.

The chain is built from TRBV27 and TRBJ2-7; 7 bases are shared with TRBD1. This CDR3 spans 14 amino acids. From germline, CDR1 is MNHEY and CDR2 SMNVEV (reference sequence). Germline trimming cut 6 bases from V and 1 base from J; bases unmatched to any gene: 6. The CDR3 nucleotides read TGTGCCAGCAGCCGGGACAGAGATTCCTACGAGCAGTACTTC. Translation gives CASSRDRDSYEQYF.

This chain uses TRBV6-5 with TRBJ1-5, with TRBD1 matching over 10 bases. The CDR3 consists of 15 residues. With V trimmed by 0 bases and J by 7 bases, 3 bases remained unmatched. Looked up from germline, CDR1 is MNHEY and CDR2 is SVGAGI. The CDR3: CASSYSTGGEQPQHF. The CDR3 nucleotides are TGTGCCAGCAGTTACTCGACAGGGGGCGAACAGCCCCAGCATTTT.

This chain connects TRBV9 to TRBJ2-3; the D gene could be TRBD1 or TRBD2 (5 bases each). The CDR3 is made up of 14 amino acids. Trimming left V 1 base short and J 8 bases short, with 14 bases between. CDR1 SGDLS and CDR2 YYNGEE come from the germline V gene. CDR3 amino acids: CASSVSGTRGTQYF. In DNA form, the CDR3 reads TGTGCCAGCAGCGTAAGTGGGACCCGTGGTACGCAGTATTTT.

This chain connects TRBV5-1 to TRBJ2-3; the D gene is possibly TRBD1 (6 bases). Trimming removed 8 bases at V and 2 bases at J, with 15 bases between. The CDR3 totals 14 residues. The germline CDR1 and CDR2 sequences are SGHRS and YFSETQ. Written as DNA, the CDR3 is TGCGCCAGTGGGCCTACAGGGCTCACAGATACGCAGTATTTT. The encoded protein is CASGPTGLTDTQYF.

The chain carries TRBV30 and TRBJ2-7; a weak D match, TRBD2 (5 bases). The ends were cut back, 2 bases at V and 2 bases at J, with 13 bases in the middle. Germline values: CDR1 GTSNPN, CDR2 SVGIG (reference sequence). The CDR3 covers 14 residues. Here the CDR3 reads CAWSSWTATYEQYF. The CDR3 bases are TGTGCCTGGAGTTCCTGGACTGCGACCTACGAGCAGTACTTC.

This clone was detected only a few times. The rearrangement joins TRBV30 to TRBJ1-2, with 8 nucleotides matching TRBD1. CDR3 length: 14 amino acids. Germline V lookup: CDR1 GTSNPN, CDR2 SVGIG (reference sequence). J was trimmed by 2 bases and V by 1 base; bases with no gene match: 3. CDR3 in amino acids: CAWSGRGHNYGYTF. In DNA, the CDR3 is TGTGCCTGGAGTGGCAGGGGGCACAACTATGGCTACACCTTC.

This clone was recorded a few times. The chain joins TRBV6-5 to TRBJ1-5; perhaps TRBD1 as D (6 bases). The CDR3 is 15 amino acids. Deletions cut 2 bases from V and 4 bases from J, with 12 bases between. The germline gives CDR1 MNHEY, CDR2 SVGAGI. CDR3 sequence: CASSYGAGANQPQHF. The CDR3, as DNA: TGTGCCAGCAGTTACGGTGCAGGGGCGAATCAGCCCCAGCATTTT.

The V call is TRBV29-1, the J call TRBJ2-1, with D hard to call. Germline CDR1 reads SQVTM; CDR2 reads ANQGSEA. With 3 bases removed from V and 0 bases from J, the gap between germline ends came to 12 bases. The CDR3 covers 15 residues. CDR3 DNA sequence: TGCAGCGTTGACACCACAGAAAGCTCCTACAATGAGCAGTTCTTC. Encoded protein: CSVDTTESSYNEQFF.